These 22 T cell receptor beta chains came from one sample sequenced in a study of CD4+ T cells in melanoma. The data were produced by immunoSEQ multiplex PCR, yet TCRdb's version contains in-frame clones alone and is incomplete. The data contain approximately 110,000 clones, about 92% of them singletons. The sequenced sample was peripheral blood. The receptors stem from a human donor with melanoma.

The V and J genes are TRBV6-6 and TRBJ1-2, with TRBD1 matching over 8 bases. CDR1 is MNHNY and CDR2 is SVGAGI in the germline V gene (reference sequence). There are 16 residues in the CDR3. V trimming: 2 bases; J trimming: 6 bases; junction bases outside the gene matches: 11. This CDR3 is CASSYQDIRTGHGYTF. For the CDR3, the DNA is TGTGCCAGCAGTTACCAAGACATCAGGACAGGGCATGGCTACACCTTC.

The rearrangement links TRBV7-7 to TRBJ2-5, with 8 positions matching TRBD1. CDR1 and CDR2 (germline): SSHAT, FNYEAQ (reference sequence). This CDR3 contains 14 residues. Germline trimming cut 2 bases from V and 4 bases from J; bases unmatched to any gene: 3. CDR3 nucleotide sequence: TGTGCCAGCAGCTTACGTACAGGGGGAGAGACCCAGTACTTC. As protein: CASSLRTGGETQYF.

The chain combines TRBV7-9 with TRBJ2-7; TRBD2 matches 9 bases. V lost 5 bases to trimming and J lost 5 bases; unmatched junction nucleotides: 13. The CDR3 loop spans 16 amino acids. Germline V gene sequence: CDR1 SEHNR, CDR2 FQNEAQ (reference sequence). The chain's CDR3 is CASSRTLSGRKNEQYF. The CDR3, as DNA: TGTGCCAGCAGCCGAACCCTTAGCGGGAGAAAGAACGAGCAGTACTTC.

V and J are TRBV27 and TRBJ1-2; TRBD1 agrees at 10 bases. V was pared by 6 bases and J by 7 bases, with 2 bases of the junction left unmatched. The length of the CDR3 is 12 residues. Germline CDR1 MNHEY, CDR2 SMNVEV (reference sequence). The CDR3 DNA sequence: TGTGCCAGCAGGACAGGGGGCGGTGGCTACACCTTC. Amino acid sequence: CASRTGGGGYTF.

This clone was observed once. The rearrangement uses TRBV27 and TRBJ2-7; unclear D gene. Germline loops: CDR1 MNHEY, CDR2 SMNVEV (reference sequence). The CDR3 covers 13 residues. Between the trimmed V and J ends, which lost 6 bases and 0 bases, there was a span of 9 bases. The CDR3 spells CASRGSFSYEQYF. The CDR3 DNA sequence: TGTGCCAGCAGAGGTAGCTTCTCCTACGAGCAGTACTTC.

V gene TRBV7-9 combines with J gene TRBJ2-7; tentatively, D is TRBD1 or TRBD2 (7 bases each). CDR3 length equals 15 residues. V lost 7 bases and J lost 2, with 18 bases in between. Germline lookup yields CDR1 SEHNR and CDR2 FQNEAQ (reference sequence). CDR3 amino acids: CASTLSGGGTYEQYF. CDR3 nucleotides: TGTGCCAGCACTCTGTCAGGGGGGGGAACCTACGAGCAGTACTTC.

The chain is built from TRBV5-6 and TRBJ2-5; TRBD1 matches 8 bases. Germline CDR1 and CDR2: SGHDT and YYEEEE. The trim removed 7 bases at V and 3 bases at J, leaving 8 bases unmatched. The CDR3 length is 14 residues. The CDR3 protein is CASAGQGWEETQYF. As DNA, the CDR3 is TGTGCCAGCGCCGGACAGGGTTGGGAAGAGACCCAGTACTTC. Combining the CDR3 with reference TRBV5-6 and TRBJ2-5 gives the whole variable domain DAGVTQSPTHLIKTRGQQVTLRCSPKSGHDTVSWYQQALGQGPQFIFQYYEEEERQRGNFPDRFSGHQFPNYSSELNVNALLLGDSALYLCASAGQGWEETQYFGPGTRLLVL.

The J gene is TRBJ1-1, the V gene TRBV19, with D possibly TRBD1 on 5 matching bases. There are 14 residues in the CDR3. V was clipped by 10 bases and J by 5 bases, with 20 bases between them. Germline V lookup: CDR1 LNHDA, CDR2 SQIVND (reference sequence). The chain's CDR3 is CATRGLGVTTEAFF. In DNA, the CDR3 is TGTGCCACTAGAGGGTTGGGGGTGACGACTGAAGCTTTCTTT.

The chain uses TRBV9 and TRBJ2-3; 7 nucleotides line up with TRBD2. The CDR3 covers 16 residues. Losses at the gene ends were 3 bases for V and 2 bases for J; bases not matched to a gene: 9. Germline V lookup: CDR1 SGDLS, CDR2 YYNGEE. The CDR3 is CASSERGNQNTDTQYF. The CDR3 bases are TGTGCCAGCAGCGAGCGGGGCAATCAAAACACAGATACGCAGTATTTT.

The V gene is TRBV9, the J gene TRBJ1-1, with 8 bases that match TRBD1. The germline CDR1 and CDR2 sequences are SGDLS and YYNGEE. V trimming: 3 bases; J trimming: 6 bases; junction bases outside the gene matches: 4. The CDR3 consists of 13 residues. The CDR3 DNA follows: TGTGCCAGCAGCGCCACGACAGGGGCTGAAGCTTTCTTT. Its protein is CASSATTGAEAFF.

V is TRBV28 and J is TRBJ2-2; no reliable D call. The germline V gene has CDR1 MDHEN and CDR2 SYDVKM. This CDR3 is 15 amino acids long. V was clipped by 6 bases and J by 6 bases, with 17 bases between them. The CDR3 region is CASSPLERLPGELFF. CDR3 nucleotide sequence: TGTGCCAGCAGCCCCTTGGAGAGGCTGCCCGGGGAGCTGTTTTTT. The full variable domain, with the rest looked up from reference TRBV28 and TRBJ2-2, is DVKVTQSSRYLVKRTGEKVFLECVQDMDHENMFWYRQDPGLGLRLIYFSYDVKMKEKGDIPEGYSVSREKKERFSLILESASTNQTSMYLCASSPLERLPGELFFGEGSRLTVL.

Only one count was recorded for this clone. The rearrangement uses TRBV19 and TRBJ2-4; no clear D. Trimming removed 1 base from V and 0 bases from J, with 4 bases in between. The CDR3 is made up of 14 amino acids. The germline gives CDR1 LNHDA, CDR2 SQIVND (reference sequence). The CDR3, as DNA: TGTGCCAGTAGTATAGCGGGAGCCAAAAACATTCAGTACTTC. The encoded protein is CASSIAGAKNIQYF.

The genes are TRBV5-8 and TRBJ2-5; D uncertain. CDR3 length: 14 amino acids. Trimming left V 3 bases short and J 5 bases short, with 14 bases between. The germline CDR1 and CDR2 sequences are SGHTS and YDEGEE. In nucleotides, the CDR3 is TGTGCCAGCAGCTCGAGGACCGGTTCGGAGACCCAGTACTTC. Residues: CASSSRTGSETQYF.

Only one count was recorded for this clone. The genes are TRBV28 and TRBJ1-2; maybe TRBD1 (6 bases). CDR3 length equals 12 residues. Trimming left V 8 bases short and J 3 bases short, with 10 bases between. The V gene's germline CDR1 is MDHEN and CDR2 SYDVKM. The CDR3 loop reads CASGGLDYGYTF. In DNA form, the CDR3 reads TGTGCCAGCGGGGGCCTGGACTATGGCTACACCTTC.

The chain has TRBV7-9 and TRBJ2-7; D unresolved. The germline V gene encodes CDR1 SEHNR and CDR2 FQNEAQ (reference sequence). This CDR3 is built from 16 residues. V lost 1 base to trimming and J lost 1 base, with 14 bases between them. As DNA, the CDR3 is TGTGCCAGCAGCTTAGGTTACCTATCGAGGTCCTACGAGCAGTACTTC. It yields the protein CASSLGYLSRSYEQYF.

V is TRBV7-2 and J is TRBJ2-7; 9 bases match TRBD2. Germline-derived CDR1 and CDR2 are SGHTA and FQGNSA. V dropped 0 bases and J dropped 2; count of bases not matched to a gene: 2. This CDR3 region has 15 residues. The CDR3 sequence: CASSLAGLAAYEQYF. The CDR3 DNA reads as TGTGCCAGCAGCTTAGCGGGACTAGCCGCCTACGAGCAGTACTTC.

This sequence joins TRBV5-1 and TRBJ2-5; D is ambiguous. V gave up 5 bases and J gave up 1 base, with 15 bases separating them. The CDR3 length is 15 residues. Per the germline V gene, CDR1 is SGHRS and CDR2 is YFSETQ. The CDR3 region has the DNA TGCGCCAGCAGTTCAACGGGCGGAACCCAAGAGACCCAGTACTTC. Amino acid sequence: CASSSTGGTQETQYF.

The V gene is TRBV5-1, the J gene TRBJ2-2; 11 positions agree with TRBD1. The ends lost 4 bases at V and 6 bases at J; junction bases unmatched: 5. There are 15 residues in the CDR3. Germline values: CDR1 SGHRS, CDR2 YFSETQ. CDR3 sequence: CASSTWGQGAGELFF. The CDR3 region has the DNA TGCGCCAGCAGCACCTGGGGACAGGGGGCCGGGGAGCTGTTTTTT.

As regards this clone: Other DNA sequences in the sample encode the same CDR3. The chain links TRBV18 to TRBJ1-1, with D unclear. Trimming shortened V by 2 bases and J by 2 bases, and 3 bases separated the two germline ends. The CDR3 contains 12 residues. Per germline, CDR1 KGHSH and CDR2 LQKENI. The CDR3 reads CASSPGNTEAFF. In DNA form, the CDR3 reads TGTGCCAGCTCACCAGGCAACACTGAAGCTTTCTTT. Full variable domain (rest looked up from reference TRBV18 and TRBJ1-1): NAGVMQNPRHLVRRRGQEARLRCSPMKGHSHVYWYRQLPEEGLKFMVYLQKENIIDESGMPKERFSAEFPKEGPSILRIQQVVRGDSAAYFCASSPGNTEAFFGQGTRLTVV.

This chain joins TRBV19 and TRBJ1-1; D is unclear. The CDR3 consists of 11 residues. Germline V gene lookup returns CDR1 LNHDA and CDR2 SQIVND (reference sequence). V dropped 5 bases and J dropped 6 bases, with 7 bases sitting between them. The CDR3 protein is CASSFSSEAFF. For the CDR3, the DNA is TGTGCCAGTAGTTTCAGTTCTGAAGCTTTCTTT. The whole variable domain, filled in from reference TRBV19 and TRBJ1-1, reads DGGITQSPKYLFRKEGQNVTLSCEQNLNHDAMYWYRQDPGQGLRLIYYSQIVNDFQKGDIAEGYSVSREKKESFPLTVTSAQKNPTAFYLCASSFSSEAFFGQGTRLTVV.

V usage is TRBV11-2 and J usage is TRBJ2-7; D possibly matches TRBD1 or TRBD2 (5 bases each). V lost 6 bases and J 2 bases, leaving 17 bases between the germline ends. The CDR3 covers 15 residues. Germline loops: CDR1 SGHAT, CDR2 FQNNGV. The CDR3: CASSPPGAQTYEQYF. The CDR3 DNA sequence: TGTGCCAGCAGTCCCCCCGGGGCGCAAACCTACGAGCAGTACTTC.

V is TRBV19 and J is TRBJ1-4; D call uncertain. The germline V and J ends were trimmed by 6 bases and 5 bases, with 19 bases remaining between them. The CDR3 is 16 amino acids. The germline V gene encodes CDR1 LNHDA and CDR2 SQIVND (reference sequence). CDR3 nucleotide sequence: TGTGCCAGTAGCCCCGCTATGTCCGCTCTCAATGAAAAACTGTTTTTT. It is translated as CASSPAMSALNEKLFF. The whole variable domain, filled in from reference TRBV19 and TRBJ1-4, reads DGGITQSPKYLFRKEGQNVTLSCEQNLNHDAMYWYRQDPGQGLRLIYYSQIVNDFQKGDIAEGYSVSREKKESFPLTVTSAQKNPTAFYLCASSPAMSALNEKLFFGSGTQLSVL.